One sample yielded the 6 T cell receptor delta chains listed below, sequenced in a study of Vδ1+ human thymocytes. Study-wide results and limits: Thymic TRG and TRD repertoires appeared highly polyclonal, with Gaussian CDR3 length distributions.

The antigens these receptors bind are not known. Sequences come from RNA converted to cDNA by reverse transcription. Multiplex PCR used pooled V-gene forward primers and a constant-region reverse primer to amplify CDR3s. TCRdb fed the multiplex PCR reads to CATT. There are under 85,000 delta-chain clones in the sample; approximately 34% occur only once, and roughly 0.26% lies in the top ten. The source material was Vdelta1+ gamma-delta thymocytes from the thymus. Subset defined: FACS-sorted CD3+ TCRalphabeta- TCRVdelta1+ TCRVdelta2- thymocytes. These receptor sequences come from a boy younger than two who had congenital heart surgery.

Turning to this clone: Distinct nucleotide sequences in the sample also encode this CDR3. The chain uses TRDV1 and TRDJ1; 10 bases align to TRDD3. Germline CDR1 TSWWSYY, CDR2 QGS. V lost 2 bases and J lost 0; bases outside the gene matches: 18. This CDR3 region has 21 residues. The CDR3 DNA is TGTGCTCTTGGGGAAGTTCTTCCTTGCTCACTGGGGGATGCGTACACCGATAAACTCATCTTT. Protein: CALGEVLPCSLGDAYTDKLIF.

There are a few counts of this clone. This chain uses TRDV1 with TRDJ1; perhaps TRDD3 as D (5 bases). V was trimmed by 1 base and J by 0 bases, leaving 18 bases between them. The CDR3 runs to 18 residues. From germline, CDR1 is TSWWSYY and CDR2 QGS. The CDR3 loop is CALGERDPPTGYTDKLIF. In DNA, the CDR3 is TGTGCTCTTGGGGAACGGGACCCCCCCACGGGATACACCGATAAACTCATCTTT.

The chain carries TRDV2 and TRDJ1; no reliable D call. This CDR3 region has 19 residues. Germline-derived CDR1 and CDR2 are GEAIGNYY and EKD. V shed 0 bases and J shed 0 bases, with 22 bases lying between them. The CDR3: CACDTDPISNAGYTDKLIF. The CDR3 bases are TGTGCCTGTGACACCGACCCGATAAGCAACGCCGGGTACACCGATAAACTCATCTTT.

The V and J genes are TRDV1 and TRDJ1; no reliable D call. V gave up 1 base and J gave up 0 bases, with 12 bases separating them. This CDR3 comprises 16 residues. Germline V gives CDR1 TSWWSYY, CDR2 QGS. Here the CDR3 DNA reads TGTGCTCTTGGGGAACCGGATTCGGGGTACACCGATAAACTCATCTTT. It encodes CALGEPDSGYTDKLIF.

This clone was detected a few times. This sequence joins TRDV1 and TRDJ1; 10 positions agree with TRDD3. V was pared by 1 base and J by 8 bases, with 7 bases of the junction left unmatched. The CDR3 loop spans 15 amino acids. Germline lookup yields CDR1 TSWWSYY and CDR2 QGS. The DNA of the CDR3 is TGTGCTCTTGGGGAACACGACTTTGGGGGATACAAACTCATCTTT. It specifies CALGEHDFGGYKLIF.

The chain joins TRDV1 to TRDJ1; 10 bases map to TRDD3. The ends lost 0 bases at V and 2 bases at J; junction bases unmatched: 18. The CDR3 is made up of 21 amino acids. Germline V lookup: CDR1 TSWWSYY, CDR2 QGS. The CDR3 DNA reads TGTGCTCTTGGGGAACTCGAATCCTACAGACTGGGGGATTTGAGAACCGATAAACTCATCTTT. Protein sequence: CALGELESYRLGDLRTDKLIF.